Only a few counts were recorded for the clone carrying this T cell receptor beta chain. The sample is drawn from a study of blood T cell repertoires in COVID-19. Germline assignment: CDR1 MNHNS and CDR2 SASEGT. The CDR3 extends over 14 amino acids. The V end lost 1 base, the J end lost 2 bases, and 9 bases lay between the germline ends. Profiled with immunoSEQ multiplex PCR; TCRdb holds only in-frame clones, not every one. This table holds some 300,000 clones, about 90% found once. Sequences were obtained from peripheral blood. The sequence was obtained from a woman aged 45-60 years with COVID-19, enrolled during active disease. The chain has TRBV6-1 and TRBJ2-7; the D gene is possibly TRBD1 (6 bases). The CDR3, as DNA: TGTGCCAGCAGTGAAGGTGGGACAACCTACGAGCAGTACTTC. The encoded protein is CASSEGGTTYEQYF.